One and the same sample provided the 9 T cell receptor beta chains below, sequenced in a study of T cells after yellow fever vaccination. One entry per CDR3 protein, called by TCRdb with MiXCR from the 5' RACE reads. The sample lists 100,000 to 150,000 distinct CDR3 sequences; roughly 10% were seen once. The sequences come from CD8+ T cells sorted from PBMCs, collected on the day of the yellow fever booster vaccination. The receptors stem from a man aged 18 to 29 who received the YFV17D yellow fever vaccine.

J is TRBJ1-5 and V is TRBV7-2; D is unclear. The germline V gene has CDR1 SGHTA and CDR2 FQGNSA. This CDR3 has 14 amino acids. Trimming took off 0 bases at V and 1 base at J, with 4 bases between the two ends. The CDR3 sequence is CASSLAPSNQPQHF. The CDR3 DNA is TGTGCCAGCAGCTTAGCCCCCAGCAATCAGCCCCAGCATTTT.

CDR3 protein: CASSLAAGFNYGYTF. In DNA form, the CDR3 reads TGTGCCAGCAGCTTGGCCGCAGGGTTCAACTATGGCTACACCTTC. The genes are TRBV5-6 and TRBJ1-2; a possible D gene is TRBD1 (5 bases). The CDR3 runs 15 residues. Germline CDR1 reads SGHDT; CDR2 reads YYEEEE. V shed 0 bases and J shed 2 bases, with 11 bases lying between them.

This clonotype has at least ten counts. The chain is built from TRBV5-1 and TRBJ1-5; the D gene is possibly TRBD1 (6 bases). This CDR3 has 14 amino acids. The V gene's germline CDR1 is SGHRS and CDR2 YFSETQ. Deletions cut 1 base from V and 1 base from J, with 6 bases between. The CDR3 region has the DNA TGCGCCAGCAGCTTGACAGGGAGCAATCAGCCCCAGCATTTT. The encoded protein is CASSLTGSNQPQHF.

This clonotype was counted many times. The V and J genes are TRBV6-5 and TRBJ1-2; 10 nucleotides match TRBD1. The CDR3 sequence is 11 residues long. The germline V gene encodes CDR1 MNHEY and CDR2 SVGAGI. The trim removed 11 bases at V and 4 bases at J, leaving 1 base unmatched. The CDR3 DNA reads TGTGCCGGGACAGGGGTCTATGGCTACACCTTC. This gives the protein CAGTGVYGYTF.

This clonotype has only a few counts. This chain uses TRBV7-2 with TRBJ1-5; 7 bases map to TRBD1. CDR1 and CDR2 (germline): SGHTA, FQGNSA. The CDR3 is 16 residues long. After removal of 6 bases from V and 0 bases from J, the junction contained 8 bases not matched to a gene. The CDR3 protein is CASSFLGQYSNQPQHF. The CDR3 DNA is TGTGCCAGCAGTTTCCTGGGACAGTATAGCAATCAGCCCCAGCATTTT.

The V gene is TRBV12-3 or TRBV12-4, the J gene TRBJ2-5; TRBD2 agrees at 11 bases. J was trimmed by 5 bases and V by 5 bases; bases with no gene match: 13. The length of the CDR3 is 17 residues. DNA for the CDR3: TGTGCCAGCAGTCCTAGGGGGATAGCGGGGGGGCCGGAGACCCAGTACTTC. This sequence encodes CASSPRGIAGGPETQYF.

This clonotype was picked up many times. The chain employs TRBV9 and TRBJ2-2; D unresolved. Germline V CDR1 and CDR2: SGDLS, YYNGEE. This CDR3 is 17 amino acids long. Trimming removed 2 bases from V and 2 bases from J, with 16 bases in between. CDR3 DNA sequence: TGTGCCAGCAGCGTTAATGTGGTCATAGGCAACACCGGGGAGCTGTTTTTT. It translates to CASSVNVVIGNTGELFF.

The chain couples TRBV4-3 to TRBJ2-3, with TRBD2 as a possible D gene (7 bases). Germline V gene data show CDR1 as LGHNA and CDR2 as YSLEER. Between the trimmed V and J ends, which lost 0 bases and 5 bases, there was a span of 18 bases. The CDR3 runs to 17 residues. In DNA form, the CDR3 reads TGCGCCAGCAGCCAAGATGGTCGCGGGGGCGCGGGAGATACGCAGTATTTT. It yields the protein CASSQDGRGGAGDTQYF.

The CDR3 reads CSATGTEGAGELFF. Here the CDR3 DNA reads TGCAGTGCAACCGGGACCGAAGGGGCCGGGGAGCTGTTTTTT. The chain recombines TRBV20-1 with TRBJ2-2; TRBD1 or TRBD2 may be the D gene (5 bases each). Germline CDR1 reads DFQATT; CDR2 reads SNEGSKA (reference sequence). This CDR3 has 14 amino acids. V lost 6 bases and J 6 bases, leaving 17 bases between the germline ends.